This is a list of T cell receptor beta chains from one sample in a study of blood T cell repertoires in COVID-19. The data were produced by immunoSEQ multiplex PCR, yet TCRdb's version contains in-frame clones alone and is incomplete. This repertoire shows some 220,000 clones, 80% to 90% found once; its top ten account for approximately 5.1%. Sequencing input: peripheral blood. The source is a woman in her sixties or seventies who had recovered from COVID-19. Each CDR3 is given with its conserved first and last residue. The D gene is left open where the match is weak. The size of a clone is reported for some rows only, either as once, few or many, or as a class for expanded clones.

TRBJ2-3 | . | . | TRBV7-6 | TGTGCCAGCGGACTGTTTATTACGCAGTATTTT | CASGLFITQYF
TRBJ1-1 | TRBD1 | . | TRBV19 | TGTGCCAGTATGGCGAGGGGGCGCGGGGTATTGGTCACTGAAGCTTTCTTT | CASMARGRGVLVTEAFF
TRBJ1-1 | . | . | TRBV5-5 | TGTGCCAGCAGCCCGCCTCAGGGAAACACTGAAGCTTTCTTT | CASSPPQGNTEAFF
TRBJ1-1 | TRBD1 | . | TRBV7-3 | TGTGCCAGCAGCCGGACAGGGGGCAGGACTGAAGCTTTCTTT | CASSRTGGRTEAFF
TRBJ1-2 | . | . | TRBV19 | TGTGCCAGTAGTATCGGGGTTGGCTACACCTTC | CASSIGVGYTF
TRBJ2-3 | . | . | TRBV5-1 | TGCGCCAGCAGCTTGGGGGCCCCTACAGATACGCAGTATTTT | CASSLGAPTDTQYF
TRBJ1-1 | TRBD1 | . | TRBV12-3/TRBV12-4 | TGTGCCAGCAGAGCCGACAGGGGCACTGAAGCTTTCTTT | CASRADRGTEAFF
TRBJ1-1 | TRBD1 | . | TRBV18 | TGTGCCAGCTCATCCGACAGGGACACTGAAGCTTTCTTT | CASSSDRDTEAFF
TRBJ1-1 | TRBD1 | . | TRBV2 | TGTGCCAGCAGTGAGACAGGGGGCACGGACACTGAAGCTTTCTTT | CASSETGGTDTEAFF
TRBJ1-2 | . | . | TRBV9 | TGTGCCAGCAGCGTATATGACACCCCTACCTATGGCTACACCTTC | CASSVYDTPTYGYTF
TRBJ2-1 | . | once | TRBV12-3/TRBV12-4 | TGTGCCAGCACCGCGGCGGACTACAATGAGCAGTTCTTC | CASTAADYNEQFF
TRBJ2-7 | TRBD1 | . | TRBV5-4 | TGTGCCAGCAGCTTGGGACAGGGGGAAATCTACGAGCAGTACTTC | CASSLGQGEIYEQYF
TRBJ1-2 | TRBD1 | . | TRBV5-4 | TGTGCCAGCAGCTTACAGGGGGATGACTATGGCTACACCTTC | CASSLQGDDYGYTF
TRBJ1-5 | TRBD1 | . | TRBV6-5 | TGTGCCAGCAGTTACTCGGAGGGGGCGACAGGAGGGCATTTT | CASSYSEGATGGHF
TRBJ2-7 | TRBD1 | . | TRBV6-5 | TGTGCCAGCAGGCAGGGGGCGAACGCCTACGAGCAGTACTTC | CASRQGANAYEQYF
TRBJ1-1 | TRBD1 | . | TRBV2 | TGTGCCAGCAGAAAAGGGGACAGGTGGAACACTGAAGCTTTCTTT | CASRKGDRWNTEAFF
TRBJ2-1 | TRBD1 | once | TRBV7-2 | TGTGCCAGCAGAAAAACAGGGGGCTCCTACAATGAGCAGTTCTTC | CASRKTGGSYNEQFF
TRBJ2-3 | . | once | TRBV6-2/TRBV6-3 | TGTGCCAGCAGTCCCATCACAGATACGCAGTATTTT | CASSPITDTQYF
TRBJ1-1 | . | many | TRBV6-5 | TGTGCCAGCAGTTACGGGCAGGAAGCTTTCTTT | CASSYGQEAFF
TRBJ2-3 | . | . | TRBV5-5 | TGTGCCAGCAGCTTGCTCCCCCTGGCCACAGATACGCAGTATTTT | CASSLLPLATDTQYF
TRBJ1-2 | TRBD1 | . | TRBV9 | TGTGCCAGCAGCCCCTCGACAGGGCCTAACTATGGCTACACCTTC | CASSPSTGPNYGYTF
TRBJ2-1 | . | . | TRBV9 | TGTGCCAGCAGCGTAGGTTCAAGGAGCAATGAGCAGTTCTTC | CASSVGSRSNEQFF
TRBJ1-2 | TRBD1 | . | TRBV7-9 | TGTGCCAGCAGCTTCCTTGGACAGGGGGACTATGGCTACACCTTC | CASSFLGQGDYGYTF
TRBJ1-2 | . | . | TRBV30 | TGTGCCTGGAGAACCTACGGCTACACCTTC | CAWRTYGYTF
TRBJ1-5 | . | . | TRBV19 | TGTGCCAGTAGTTCCGAGAACAGGGTTTATCAGCCCCAGCATTTT | CASSSENRVYQPQHF
TRBJ1-6 | . | . | TRBV5-4 | TGTGCCAGCAGCACCTCAGGGAACGCCCTCCACTTT | CASSTSGNALHF
TRBJ2-7 | TRBD1 | . | TRBV7-9 | TGTGCCAGCAGCTCACAGGGGTTCGGCTACGAGCAGTACTTC | CASSSQGFGYEQYF